This T cell receptor (beta chain) was profiled in a study of cytomegalovirus exposure and HLA in healthy donors. Study-wide findings and caveats: No immune exposure information besides CMV serostatus was available. Most likely, a cluster of highly shared sequence variants arose as a sequencing artifact.

The CDR3 extends over 20 amino acids. This clone was picked up one time. Its antigen is undetermined. Primers included in the PCR were 60 Vbeta and 13 Jbeta primers. Clones were read by immunoSEQ multiplex PCR, and TCRdb kept only the in-frame ones, dropping some. This sample yields about 180,000 clones, of which 75% to 85% are seen a single time; 2.5% belongs to the top ten. The receptor was isolated from a woman aged 25 to 39 in good health and CMV-seropositive. Sequenced input: PBMCs. This rearrangement joins TRBV21-1 to TRBJ2-7; the table's D call of TRBD2 was not tested on the DNA. TRBV21-1 has pseudogene status. DNA of the CDR3: TGTGCCAGCAGTCTCTGCGGGGGCGCGATTGACACGTTCCTTTCCTACGAGCAGTACTTC. Amino acids: CASSLCGGAIDTFLSYEQYF.